This T cell receptor beta chain emerged from a study of CD4+ T cells in melanoma. Whole-study results and caveats: A reported correlation linked neoantigen-specific CD4+ T cells to CD8+, macrophage and B cell function. Neoantigen-specific CD4+ T cells in melanoma reportedly had diverse differentiation states.

The assay was immunoSEQ multiplex PCR, and TCRdb's table has in-frame clones only and misses some. The table lists some 47,000 clones, approximately 89% of them singletons. About this clone: Its antigen remains unknown.

V lost 4 bases and J lost 4; bases outside the gene matches: 5. The CDR3 extends over 13 amino acids. Germline V CDR1 and CDR2: GTSNPN, SVGIG (reference sequence). This clonotype was obtained from a human donor with melanoma. Sequenced: peripheral blood. This sequence joins TRBV30 and TRBJ2-7, with TRBD1 matching over 9 bases. CDR3 nucleotide sequence: TGTGCCTGGACCGGACAGGGGCGATACGAGCAGTACTTC. This sequence encodes CAWTGQGRYEQYF.